Sequencing of this T cell receptor beta chain was carried out in a study of blood T cell repertoires in COVID-19. Study-level background: The United States, Italy and Spain were the sources of the acute and convalescent COVID-19 samples. Nucleic acid was either cDNA or gDNA, and it came from T cells, B-cell-depleted T cells, or PBMCs.

In the original processing: Estimation of nucleated cell counts relied on the amplification of reference gene primers. Method: immunoSEQ multiplex PCR; TCRdb's copy keeps in-frame clones and lacks some. V, J and clone size are taken as reported in that table, and D and trimming were inferred from the DNA itself. The sample includes 130,000 or so clones, roughly 83% of them seen just once. This CDR3 is built from 14 residues. The chain has TRBV21-1 and TRBJ2-5; the table's D call of TRBD2 was not tested on the DNA. TRBV21-1 is described as a pseudogene. Sequencing input: peripheral blood. This receptor was identified in a woman at least 80 years old with acute or convalescent COVID-19. The CDR3 DNA sequence: TGTGCCAGCCCCCAGAGCGGGGGGAAAGAGACCCAGTACTTC. Translation gives CASPQSGGKETQYF.